The following is a TCR beta chain sequence with its context. This sample was taken from a study of cytomegalovirus exposure and HLA in healthy donors. Primers for the PCR totalled 60 Vbeta and 13 Jbeta. Profiling relied on immunoSEQ multiplex PCR, and the TCRdb table lists in-frame clones only, not all of them. The sample gives some 130,000 clones, about 80% of which show up once; 2.2% is in the top ten. V lost 2 bases and J 7 bases, leaving 18 bases between the germline ends. The length of the CDR3 is 15 residues. Germline loops: CDR1 MDHEN, CDR2 SYDVKM. The sequenced material came from PBMCs. The source is a man under 40 in good health and CMV-seronegative. J is TRBJ2-7 and V is TRBV28; possibly TRBD2 for D (6 bases). The CDR3 DNA follows: TGTGCCAGCAGTTTAGGCAGGGCCCCTGGGGGGGAGCAGTACTTC. Amino acids: CASSLGRAPGGEQYF. The entire variable domain, with the rest obtained from reference TRBV28 and TRBJ2-7, is as follows: DVKVTQSSRYLVKRTGEKVFLECVQDMDHENMFWYRQDPGLGLRLIYFSYDVKMKEKGDIPEGYSVSREKKERFSLILESASTNQTSMYLCASSLGRAPGGEQYFGPGTRLTVT.